The rows below give T cell receptor beta chains drawn from one sample of a study of blood T cell repertoires in COVID-19. Some clones are missing from TCRdb's copy, which holds only in-frame ones; the method was immunoSEQ multiplex PCR. In the table there are 130,000 or so clones, approximately 90% of which are singletons. Source material: peripheral blood. The origin of the receptors is a man aged 45-60 years with active or convalescent COVID-19. CDR3s include the opening cysteine and the closing phenylalanine or tryptophan. The order of the fields is J gene, V gene, D gene, clone size, CDR3 DNA, CDR3 protein. A D gene is named only where the DNA matches it firmly. Only some rows state a clone size, as once, few, many or a class for expanded clones.

J: TRBJ1-1
V: TRBV5-1
D: TRBD1
size: NA
DNA: TGCGCCAGCACCCCGAGACAGGGGGCCTCATCTGAAGCTTTCTTT
CDR3: CASTPRQGASSEAFF

J: TRBJ2-3
V: TRBV7-2
D: NA
size: NA
DNA: TGTGCCAGCAGCTCCACCATAGGGGTGGGGTCAGATACGCAGTATTTT
CDR3: CASSSTIGVGSDTQYF

J: TRBJ2-7
V: TRBV6-2/TRBV6-3
D: NA
size: once
DNA: TGTGCCAGCAGTTACTCGGGCAGGGCCAACTACGAGCAGTACTTC
CDR3: CASSYSGRANYEQYF

J: TRBJ2-5
V: TRBV6-2/TRBV6-3
D: NA
size: NA
DNA: TGTGCCAGCAGTCCCATTCTACTCCAAGAGACCCAGTACTTC
CDR3: CASSPILLQETQYF

J: TRBJ1-2
V: TRBV23-1
D: NA
size: once
DNA: TGCGCCAGCAGTCCGAAAGGGGATCCTTTCCTACGGGATGGCTACACCTTC
CDR3: CASSPKGDPFLRDGYTF

J: TRBJ1-4
V: TRBV5-5
D: NA
size: NA
DNA: TGTGCCAGCAGCTTGCCGGGAACAACTAATGAAAAACTGTTTTTT
CDR3: CASSLPGTTNEKLFF

J: TRBJ2-7
V: TRBV6-5
D: TRBD1
size: NA
DNA: TGTGCCAGCAGAAGACAGGGTGGCTACGAGCAGTACTTC
CDR3: CASRRQGGYEQYF

J: TRBJ1-3
V: TRBV12-2
D: NA
size: NA
DNA: TGTGCAAGTCGCTTAGGGACAGGGGGGACTGGAAACACCATATATTTT
CDR3: CASRLGTGGTGNTIYF

J: TRBJ2-5
V: TRBV2
D: TRBD2
size: NA
DNA: TGTGCCAGCAGTGACACTAGCGGAGGGGGGGAGACCCAGTACTTC
CDR3: CASSDTSGGGETQYF

J: TRBJ2-1
V: TRBV19
D: TRBD1
size: NA
DNA: TGTGCCAGTAGCCAGACCGGGACAGGGGTTGGCAATGAGCAGTTCTTC
CDR3: CASSQTGTGVGNEQFF

J: TRBJ2-2
V: TRBV10-3
D: NA
size: NA
DNA: TGTGCCACCATTCAAACCCCGAAAGAGGCCGGGGAGCTGTTTTTT
CDR3: CATIQTPKEAGELFF

J: TRBJ1-1
V: TRBV2
D: TRBD1
size: NA
DNA: TGTGCCAGCAGCGAGCGACAGGGCGGGTACACTGAAGCTTTCTTT
CDR3: CASSERQGGYTEAFF

J: TRBJ2-3
V: TRBV9
D: NA
size: NA
DNA: TGTGCCAGCAGCGTATCTACCGGGGGTGGAGATACGCAGTATTTT
CDR3: CASSVSTGGGDTQYF

J: TRBJ2-2
V: TRBV19
D: NA
size: NA
DNA: TGTGCCAGTAGTGGAATGGACAGTTTCGGGACCGGGGAGCTGTTTTTT
CDR3: CASSGMDSFGTGELFF

J: TRBJ2-7
V: TRBV7-7
D: TRBD2
size: NA
DNA: TGTGCCAGCAGCTTACCGACCCCTAGCGGGAGGGCCTCCGACGAGCAGTACTTC
CDR3: CASSLPTPSGRASDEQYF

J: TRBJ1-1
V: TRBV6-1
D: NA
size: NA
DNA: TGTGCCAGCAGTGAATTCTCTCGTCCCCCTGACACTGAAGCTTTCTTT
CDR3: CASSEFSRPPDTEAFF

J: TRBJ1-4
V: TRBV5-4
D: NA
size: NA
DNA: TGTGCCAGCAGCTTGGATGGCAGGGCGACTGAAAAACTGTTTTTT
CDR3: CASSLDGRATEKLFF

J: TRBJ2-7
V: TRBV30
D: NA
size: NA
DNA: TGTGCCTGGAGTGTTTTCGGGGGAGGCTACGAGCAGTACTTC
CDR3: CAWSVFGGGYEQYF

J: TRBJ2-7
V: TRBV2
D: TRBD1
size: NA
DNA: TGTGCCAGCGGGGACAGGGTTGGTTCCTACGAGCAGTACTTC
CDR3: CASGDRVGSYEQYF

J: TRBJ2-5
V: TRBV7-6
D: TRBD1
size: few
DNA: TGTGCCAGCAGCATCGGGACAGGGGGCGCTGAGACCCAGTACTTC
CDR3: CASSIGTGGAETQYF

J: TRBJ1-5
V: TRBV19
D: NA
size: NA
DNA: TGTGCCAGTAGGGCAGCTAGACAGCCCCAGCATTTT
CDR3: CASRAARQPQHF

J: TRBJ1-4
V: TRBV2
D: NA
size: NA
DNA: TGTGCCAGCAGTGCTACAGGGCTGGATGAAAAACTGTTTTTT
CDR3: CASSATGLDEKLFF

J: TRBJ1-3
V: TRBV6-1
D: NA
size: NA
DNA: TGTGCCAGCAGTGAAGAGGGGGTGTTAGGAAACACCATATATTTT
CDR3: CASSEEGVLGNTIYF

J: TRBJ1-1
V: TRBV27
D: NA
size: NA
DNA: TGTGCCAGCAGTCAAATCGGCGGAGATAGTACTGAAGCTTTCTTT
CDR3: CASSQIGGDSTEAFF

J: TRBJ1-3
V: TRBV9
D: NA
size: NA
DNA: TGTGCCAGCAGCGTAGCGGGGGCTGGAAACACCATATATTTT
CDR3: CASSVAGAGNTIYF

J: TRBJ1-6
V: TRBV6-1
D: NA
size: many
DNA: TGTGCCAGCAGTGATGCCGCGAATGAGTCACCCCTCCACTTT
CDR3: CASSDAANESPLHF

J: TRBJ1-2
V: TRBV5-1
D: TRBD1
size: NA
DNA: TGCGCCAGCAGCTTGGCGACAGGGGCCCGCTTTGGGGCTAACTATGGCTACACCTTC
CDR3: CASSLATGARFGANYGYTF

J: TRBJ2-3
V: TRBV19
D: TRBD2
size: NA
DNA: TGTGCCAGTAGTATAGTGACTAGCGGGAGTACGGCAGATACGCAGTATTTT
CDR3: CASSIVTSGSTADTQYF

J: TRBJ2-3
V: TRBV24-1
D: TRBD2
size: once
DNA: TGTGCCACCAGTGATTTGATGGGAGGGGGCACAGATACGCAGTATTTT
CDR3: CATSDLMGGGTDTQYF

J: TRBJ2-3
V: TRBV7-9
D: TRBD2
size: NA
DNA: TGTGCCAGCAGCCTCCGGACTAGCGGGACTAGCACAGATACGCAGTATTTT
CDR3: CASSLRTSGTSTDTQYF

J: TRBJ1-6
V: TRBV27
D: NA
size: NA
DNA: TGTGCCAGCAGTCAGCTCATGGGGATGGGGCTTTCACCCCTCCACTTT
CDR3: CASSQLMGMGLSPLHF

J: TRBJ1-5
V: TRBV18
D: NA
size: NA
DNA: TGTGCCAGCTCACCACCGGGGGGAGGACAGCCCCAGCATTTT
CDR3: CASSPPGGGQPQHF

J: TRBJ1-1
V: TRBV12-5
D: TRBD1
size: NA
DNA: TGTGCTAGTGGTTTGGCCCCTCCCGGGACAGGGACGAACACTGAAGCTTTCTTT
CDR3: CASGLAPPGTGTNTEAFF

J: TRBJ1-2
V: TRBV11-2
D: NA
size: NA
DNA: TGTGCCAGCAGCTTAGCTCAGAACTATGGCTACACCTTC
CDR3: CASSLAQNYGYTF

J: TRBJ2-7
V: TRBV2
D: NA
size: few
DNA: TGTGCCAGCAGTACAGGGAACTACGAGCAGTACTTC
CDR3: CASSTGNYEQYF

J: TRBJ2-2
V: TRBV9
D: NA
size: NA
DNA: TGTGCCAGCAGCGTAGTAACGGGCAGGGTGGGCACCGGGGAGCTGTTTTTT
CDR3: CASSVVTGRVGTGELFF

J: TRBJ2-5
V: TRBV4-2
D: TRBD2
size: NA
DNA: TGTGCCAGCAGCCCCCTCCTCCAGCGGGGGGGACCCTGGGCAGAGACCCAGTACTTC
CDR3: CASSPLLQRGGPWAETQYF

J: TRBJ1-1
V: TRBV4-1
D: NA
size: NA
DNA: TGCGCCAGCAGCCAAAATGGCGGGGGGGGCACTGAAGCTTTCTTT
CDR3: CASSQNGGGGTEAFF

J: TRBJ2-7
V: TRBV5-1
D: TRBD1
size: NA
DNA: TGCGCCAGCAGCTTACAGGGGGACCTCTCCTCCGAGCAGTACTTC
CDR3: CASSLQGDLSSEQYF

J: TRBJ2-3
V: TRBV7-8
D: NA
size: NA
DNA: TGTGCCAGCAGCTTAACTCGCAGCACAGATACGCAGTATTTT
CDR3: CASSLTRSTDTQYF

J: TRBJ2-5
V: TRBV7-2
D: NA
size: NA
DNA: TGTGCCAGCAGCTTAGGGGGGGTAGGAGAGACCCAGTACTTC
CDR3: CASSLGGVGETQYF

J: TRBJ2-3
V: TRBV30
D: TRBD2
size: NA
DNA: TGTGCCTGGAGTGTCACTAGCGGGGGGCTCACAGATACGCAGTATTTT
CDR3: CAWSVTSGGLTDTQYF

J: TRBJ1-3
V: TRBV9
D: TRBD1
size: NA
DNA: TGTGCCAGCAGCTCCGACGTTTCCCGGACAGGTAACTCTGGAAACACCATATATTTT
CDR3: CASSSDVSRTGNSGNTIYF

J: TRBJ2-3
V: TRBV11-2
D: TRBD1
size: NA
DNA: TGTGCCAGCAGCTTAGGGACAGGGTGGGATACGCAGTATTTT
CDR3: CASSLGTGWDTQYF

J: TRBJ2-2
V: TRBV12-5
D: TRBD1
size: few
DNA: TGTGCTAGTGGTTTGGACTCCGGGACAGGGTCGTCCGGGGAGCTGTTTTTT
CDR3: CASGLDSGTGSSGELFF

J: TRBJ1-5
V: TRBV12-5
D: NA
size: NA
DNA: TGTGCTAGTGGTTTGGAACAGGGTGAGGGCCAGCCCCAGCATTTT
CDR3: CASGLEQGEGQPQHF

J: TRBJ1-6
V: TRBV7-8
D: NA
size: many
DNA: TGTGCCAGCAGCTTAGGGGGGCTGGAGAGCTCCTATAATTCACCCCTCCACTTT
CDR3: CASSLGGLESSYNSPLHF

J: TRBJ2-1
V: TRBV5-1
D: NA
size: NA
DNA: TGCGCCAGCAGCTTGGGCGGGTACAATGAGCAGTTCTTC
CDR3: CASSLGGYNEQFF

J: TRBJ2-2
V: TRBV7-2
D: NA
size: once
DNA: TGTGCCAGCAGCTCAGGAAGGCAGACCGGGGAGCTGTTTTTT
CDR3: CASSSGRQTGELFF

J: TRBJ2-7
V: TRBV5-1
D: NA
size: few
DNA: TGCGCCAGCAGCTTGGCATCGGGGAGCACCTACGAGCAGTACTTC
CDR3: CASSLASGSTYEQYF

J: TRBJ1-1
V: TRBV6-5
D: NA
size: NA
DNA: TGTGCCAGCTTATTCCTCGGGCAGCCAGGGACTGAAGCTTTCTTT
CDR3: CASLFLGQPGTEAFF

J: TRBJ2-5
V: TRBV29-1
D: NA
size: once
DNA: TGCAGCGTTTACAACGCAGAGACCCAGTACTTC
CDR3: CSVYNAETQYF

J: TRBJ2-7
V: TRBV6-5
D: NA
size: NA
DNA: TGTGCCAGCGGGGGGTCTAGCTACGAGCAGTACTTC
CDR3: CASGGSSYEQYF

J: TRBJ2-2
V: TRBV19
D: TRBD2
size: NA
DNA: TGTGCCAGTACGACTAGCGGGACAAACACCGGGGAGCTGTTTTTT
CDR3: CASTTSGTNTGELFF

J: TRBJ2-5
V: TRBV2
D: NA
size: NA
DNA: TGTGCCAGCAGTCAATACCCCACAGGCGGGAAGTACTTC
CDR3: CASSQYPTGGKYF

J: TRBJ1-5
V: TRBV6-5
D: NA
size: medium-sized
DNA: TGTGCCAGCAGCCGGCGACAGACTAGCAATCAGCCCCAGCATTTT
CDR3: CASSRRQTSNQPQHF

J: TRBJ2-2
V: TRBV6-2/TRBV6-3
D: TRBD2
size: NA
DNA: TGTGCCAGCAGTTACCCTACTAGCGGGAGATTTCCCGGGGAGCTGTTTTTT
CDR3: CASSYPTSGRFPGELFF

J: TRBJ1-3
V: TRBV7-2
D: TRBD1
size: NA
DNA: TGTGCCAGCAACCCGGGACAGAGGAGTCCTGGAAACACCATATATTTT
CDR3: CASNPGQRSPGNTIYF

J: TRBJ2-7
V: TRBV14
D: TRBD2
size: few
DNA: TGTGCCAGCAGCCAAGGTGGCCTAGCGGGAGGTGGCGAGCAGTACTTC
CDR3: CASSQGGLAGGGEQYF

J: TRBJ2-3
V: TRBV29-1
D: TRBD1
size: NA
DNA: TGCAGCGTTACGGAAACAGGGGCCGATACGCAGTATTTT
CDR3: CSVTETGADTQYF